Listed below are T cell receptor beta chains from one sample, sequenced in a study of chemoradiotherapy in HPV16-positive cancers. Only in-frame clones appear in the TCRdb table, and some are missing; sequencing was by immunoSEQ multiplex PCR. The sample records around 10,000 clones, 84% being singletons. The sequenced sample was blood, obtained from a patient who underwent chemoradiotherapy. Source of these receptors: a human donor with HPV-associated anogenital cancer. The CDR3 runs from the conserved cysteine through the conserved F or W.

J | length | V | CDR3
TRBJ2-1 | 15 | TRBV6-4 | CASSDGLAGNNEQFF
TRBJ1-1 | 14 | TRBV7-9 | CAADPGQGNTEAFF
TRBJ2-1 | 17 | TRBV4-1 | CASSQVLGGGPVDEQFF
TRBJ1-2 | 15 | TRBV6-1 | CASSDIRQGNYGYTF
TRBJ1-1 | 11 | TRBV20-1 | CSAPRNRGAFF
TRBJ1-1 | 15 | TRBV19 | CASTRGSSTNTEAFF
TRBJ2-5 | 15 | TRBV27 | CASSFSLGSLETQYF
TRBJ2-2 | 14 | TRBV19 | CASSFRQGAGELFF
TRBJ2-7 | 15 | TRBV5-1 | CASSFEVRSSYEQYF
TRBJ2-4 | 16 | TRBV27 | CASSGGIGGTKNIQYF
TRBJ2-2 | 15 | TRBV7-9 | CASSSGGVNTGELFF
TRBJ1-5 | 13 | TRBV5-1 | CASSLDGQGADHF
TRBJ1-2 | 16 | TRBV7-9 | CASSLSPGQGSYGYTF
TRBJ1-2 | 17 | TRBV19 | CASTPRRGKPENYGYTF
TRBJ1-1 | 15 | TRBV5-1 | CASSLADRGREAAFF
TRBJ1-5 | 14 | TRBV2 | CASSLGGGAQPQHF
TRBJ1-1 | 13 | TRBV19 | CASSIEQNTEAFF
TRBJ2-1 | 15 | TRBV11-3 | CASSKEGARYNEQFF
TRBJ1-2 | 18 | TRBV7-6 | CASNAPRPEGTAEFGYTF
TRBJ1-5 | 16 | TRBV19 | CASNSARDVGNQPQHF
TRBJ2-5 | 10 | TRBV2 | CASREETQYF
TRBJ1-4 | 14 | TRBV4-2 | CASSHLRPNEKLFF
TRBJ2-7 | 16 | TRBV18 | CASSRTTGVPIYEQYF
TRBJ1-6 | 14 | TRBV28 | CASSAGQTNSPLHF
TRBJ2-7 | 14 | TRBV7-2 | CASSEMGGLHEQYF
TRBJ1-1 | 15 | TRBV2 | CASSAEGAGWTEAFF
TRBJ1-5 | 12 | TRBV6-5 | CASGEGNQPQHF
TRBJ2-2 | 19 | TRBV2 | CASSTSGTGGIGVVGELFF
TRBJ2-1 | 17 | TRBV19 | CASSIDAGTGKYNEQFF
TRBJ1-1 | 11 | TRBV6-5 | CASSYAGEAFF
TRBJ1-4 | 13 | TRBV28 | CASGGQANEKLFF
TRBJ1-6 | 14 | TRBV27 | CASSFRGHNSPLHF
TRBJ1-1 | 14 | TRBV19 | CASSITGGRTEAFF
TRBJ1-1 | 12 | TRBV5-1 | CASSLGSTEAFF
TRBJ2-1 | 13 | TRBV5-4 | CASRTGNHNEQFF
TRBJ2-2 | 13 | TRBV11-3 | CASSLATTGELFF